Following are 24 T cell receptor beta chains from one sample sequenced in a study of blood T cell repertoires in COVID-19. The table came from immunoSEQ multiplex PCR; TCRdb's copy has only in-frame clones and leaves some out. Seen here are some 120,000 clones, about 92% observed once, and the top ten hold around 4.6%. The material sequenced was peripheral blood. The receptors here all came from a man aged 55 to 70 with COVID-19, enrolled during active disease.

Only one count was recorded for this clone. J is TRBJ1-6 and V is TRBV5-1; the match to TRBD1 covers 7 bases. CDR3 length equals 15 residues. The junction had 8 bases not matched to a gene; V was cut back by 4 bases and J by 7 bases. Germline V gene sequence: CDR1 SGHRS, CDR2 YFSETQ. The CDR3 nucleotides read TGCGCCAGCAGCACCTCGACAGGGCAGAATTCACCCCTCCACTTT. It specifies CASSTSTGQNSPLHF.

This chain uses TRBV19 with TRBJ1-5; 7 nucleotides agree with TRBD1. The CDR3 is 19 amino acids. Losses at the gene ends were 1 base for V and 3 bases for J; bases not matched to a gene: 15. The germline V gene has CDR1 LNHDA and CDR2 SQIVND (reference sequence). The CDR3 DNA reads as TGTGCCAGTAGTATAGGAGGACGACAGGGACGTGGTAACAATCAGCCCCAGCATTTT. As protein: CASSIGGRQGRGNNQPQHF.

The rearrangement uses TRBV18 and TRBJ1-4; possibly TRBD1 for D (5 bases). Germline V gives CDR1 KGHSH, CDR2 LQKENI. Trimming pared 2 bases from V and 7 bases from J, leaving 8 bases between. This CDR3 comprises 13 residues. CDR3 protein: CASSPWGSEKLFF. CDR3 nucleotide sequence: TGTGCCAGCTCACCATGGGGCTCTGAAAAACTGTTTTTT.

This clone was seen just once. The V gene is TRBV7-8, the J gene TRBJ2-5, with 9 bases identical to TRBD2. With 5 bases clipped from V and 6 bases from J, the junction kept 7 bases outside the gene matches. Germline CDR1 and CDR2: SGHVS and FQNEAQ. This CDR3 is 14 amino acids long. DNA for the CDR3: TGTGCCAGCAGCCCCTGGACTAGCGTCAAGACCCAGTACTTC. This encodes CASSPWTSVKTQYF.

The chain recombines TRBV20-1 with TRBJ2-6; D call uncertain. Germline CDR1 is DFQATT and CDR2 is SNEGSKA (reference sequence). Trimming removed 3 bases from V and 0 bases from J, with 9 bases in between. The CDR3 extends over 15 amino acids. The CDR3 DNA reads TGCAGTGCTAGTCTCGACAACTCTGGGGCCAACGTCCTGACTTTC. It is translated as CSASLDNSGANVLTF.

This chain connects TRBV29-1 to TRBJ2-7; 11 nucleotides agree with TRBD2. Per the germline V gene, CDR1 is SQVTM and CDR2 is ANQGSEA. The CDR3 has 15 residues. V gave up 2 bases and J gave up 0 bases; unmatched junction bases: 3. CDR3 loop: CSVETSGSFSYEQYF. The CDR3 DNA reads TGCAGCGTTGAAACTAGCGGGAGCTTCTCCTACGAGCAGTACTTC.

The count of this clone is one. The V gene is TRBV13, the J gene TRBJ1-2; D not certain. The germline V gene encodes CDR1 PRHDT and CDR2 FYEKMQ (reference sequence). V lost 0 bases to trimming and J lost 4 bases, with 21 bases between them. The CDR3 has 18 residues. The CDR3 sequence: CASSLGLPRASLRYGYTF. Here the CDR3 DNA reads TGTGCCAGCAGCTTAGGCCTGCCCCGAGCCTCTCTTCGCTATGGCTACACCTTC. Based on the CDR3 plus reference TRBV13 and TRBJ1-2, the full variable domain is AAGVIQSPRHLIKEKRETATLKCYPIPRHDTVYWYQQGPGQDPQFLISFYEKMQSDKGSIPDRFSAQQFSDYHSELNMSSLELGDSALYFCASSLGLPRASLRYGYTFGSGTRLTVV.

The chain is built from TRBV4-1 and TRBJ1-4; 7 bases agree with TRBD1. Losses at the gene ends were 4 bases for V and 5 bases for J; bases not matched to a gene: 4. The CDR3 is 14 residues long. The germline gives CDR1 MGHRA, CDR2 YSYEKL. CDR3 region: CASSLTTGNEKLFF. The DNA of the CDR3 is TGCGCCAGCAGCCTTACGACAGGGAATGAAAAACTGTTTTTT.

This CDR3 reads CASSPTGWRNTEAFF. CDR3 sequence (DNA): TGTGCCAGCAGCCCCACAGGGTGGCGGAACACTGAAGCTTTCTTT. The genes are TRBV7-2 and TRBJ1-1, with D perhaps matching TRBD1 (6 bases). The V and J ends lost 5 bases and 1 base respectively, with 14 bases between them. The CDR3 has 15 amino acids. Per the germline V gene, CDR1 is SGHTA and CDR2 is FQGNSA.

The rearrangement links TRBV7-9 to TRBJ2-7, with 7 nucleotides matching TRBD2. This CDR3 has 12 amino acids. The germline V gene has CDR1 SEHNR and CDR2 FQNEAQ (reference sequence). Trimming at V came to 3 bases and at J to 6 bases, leaving 2 bases not matched to a gene. CDR3 sequence (DNA): TGTGCCAGCAGCTTGGGAGGGCTCGAGCAGTACTTC. Translating it yields CASSLGGLEQYF.

V usage is TRBV5-5 and J usage is TRBJ2-7, with D perhaps TRBD1 (6 bases). The CDR3 spans 15 residues. Trimming stripped 2 bases from V and 0 bases from J, with 12 bases between. Germline V gene data show CDR1 as SGHKS and CDR2 as YYEKEE (reference sequence). CDR3 DNA: TGTGCCAGCAGCTTCTCCTCGGGACACTCCTACGAGCAGTACTTC. It is translated as CASSFSSGHSYEQYF.

The chain carries TRBV7-9 and TRBJ2-4; D may be TRBD2 (6 bases). Germline V CDR1 and CDR2: SEHNR, FQNEAQ (reference sequence). Deletions cut 5 bases from V and 6 bases from J, with 8 bases between. The length of the CDR3 is 12 residues. The CDR3: CASSAGGNIQYF. CDR3 nucleotides: TGTGCCAGCAGCGCCGGGGGAAACATTCAGTACTTC.

This chain joins TRBV7-3 and TRBJ2-2, with D possibly matching TRBD2 (6 bases). V was pared by 6 bases and J by 0 bases, with 11 bases between. Per the germline V gene, CDR1 is SGHTA and CDR2 is FQGTGA. There are 15 residues in the CDR3. CDR3 coding DNA: TGTGCCAGCAGTCTAGCGAACGCGAACACCGGGGAGCTGTTTTTT. As protein: CASSLANANTGELFF.

The J gene is TRBJ2-5, the V gene TRBV6-1; 8 bases match TRBD1. Germline trimming cut 2 bases from V and 2 bases from J; bases unmatched to any gene: 7. The CDR3 loop spans 16 amino acids. Germline CDR1 reads MNHNS; CDR2 reads SASEGT. The chain's CDR3 is CASSEYGQGVQETQYF. CDR3 nucleotide sequence: TGTGCCAGCAGTGAATATGGACAGGGAGTACAAGAGACCCAGTACTTC.

J is TRBJ2-2 and V is TRBV9; D not resolved. CDR1 and CDR2 from the germline V gene are SGDLS and YYNGEE. CDR3 length: 15 amino acids. Deletions cut 2 bases from V and 5 bases from J, with 13 bases between. CDR3 DNA: TGTGCCAGCAGCGTTTTTGACTCATTTACCGGGGAGCTGTTTTTT. Translating gives CASSVFDSFTGELFF.

The CDR3 DNA reads TGTGCCAGCAGTCCATACAGGGAATCCTTCTATGGCTACACCTTC. It codes for CASSPYRESFYGYTF. The rearrangement uses TRBV6-5 and TRBJ1-2; D possibly corresponds to TRBD1 (6 bases). Per the germline V gene, CDR1 is MNHEY and CDR2 is SVGAGI. This CDR3 comprises 15 residues. Trimming removed 5 bases at V and 4 bases at J, with 17 bases between.

The chain is built from TRBV4-3 and TRBJ2-3; tentatively, D is TRBD1 (5 bases). This CDR3 has 16 amino acids. The germline gives CDR1 LGHNA, CDR2 YSLEER. The V gene lost 0 bases and the J gene lost 3 bases, with 13 bases spanning the gap. CDR3 sequence: CASSQDLSRATDTQYF. DNA for the CDR3: TGCGCCAGCAGCCAAGATTTGAGCAGGGCGACAGATACGCAGTATTTT.

This chain links TRBV5-1 with TRBJ1-2, with 7 bases that match TRBD1. Trimming cost V 0 bases and J 6 bases; bases outside gene matches: 11. There are 16 residues in the CDR3. Germline V gives CDR1 SGHRS, CDR2 YFSETQ. CDR3 sequence: CASSLAGLGGADGYTF. The CDR3, as DNA: TGCGCCAGCAGCTTGGCCGGGTTAGGGGGCGCGGATGGCTACACCTTC. The complete variable domain, with remaining parts taken from reference TRBV5-1 and TRBJ1-2, reads KAGVTQTPRYLIKTRGQQVTLSCSPISGHRSVSWYQQTPGQGLQFLFEYFSETQRNKGNFPGRFSGRQFSNSRSEMNVSTLELGDSALYLCASSLAGLGGADGYTFGSGTRLTVV.

This clone was picked up a small number of times. This chain uses TRBV29-1 with TRBJ2-2, with D maybe TRBD2 (6 bases). The CDR3 has 14 amino acids. Deletions cut 2 bases from V and 5 bases from J, with 12 bases between. CDR1 is SQVTM, CDR2 ANQGSEA, per germline. CDR3 nucleotide sequence: TGCAGCGTTGAATCTAGCGAATTGACCGGGGAGCTGTTTTTT. Translating it yields CSVESSELTGELFF.

This rearrangement joins TRBV5-1 to TRBJ1-1, with a possible D match to TRBD1 (5 bases). Trimming removed 0 bases at V and 6 bases at J, with 15 bases between. Germline V lookup: CDR1 SGHRS, CDR2 YFSETQ. CDR3 length: 15 residues. CDR3 sequence (DNA): TGCGCCAGCAGCTTGGCCCCAGGGAAAGGGGCTGAAGCTTTCTTT. Translation gives CASSLAPGKGAEAFF.

This clone occurred once. This sequence joins TRBV5-1 and TRBJ2-7, with D possibly TRBD1 on 6 matching bases. The CDR3 covers 14 residues. The germline V gene encodes CDR1 SGHRS and CDR2 YFSETQ. Trimming left V 4 bases short and J 1 base short, with 12 bases between. In DNA, the CDR3 is TGCGCCAGCAGCGGAAACAGGGATTCCTACGAGCAGTACTTC. This translates into CASSGNRDSYEQYF. Based on the CDR3 plus reference TRBV5-1 and TRBJ2-7, the full variable domain is KAGVTQTPRYLIKTRGQQVTLSCSPISGHRSVSWYQQTPGQGLQFLFEYFSETQRNKGNFPGRFSGRQFSNSRSEMNVSTLELGDSALYLCASSGNRDSYEQYFGPGTRLTVT.

The V call is TRBV5-1, the J call TRBJ2-3, with D tentatively TRBD2 (5 bases). The V end was cut by 0 bases, the J end by 0 bases, with 11 bases between. CDR1 is SGHRS, CDR2 YFSETQ, per germline. CDR3 length: 16 amino acids. Here the CDR3 DNA reads TGCGCCAGCAGCTTGGTCAGCGGAGCTAGCACAGATACGCAGTATTTT. Its translation: CASSLVSGASTDTQYF.

V usage is TRBV5-6 and J usage is TRBJ1-5, with D perhaps matching TRBD1 (6 bases). Trimming stripped 4 bases from V and 9 bases from J, with 14 bases between. The CDR3 is made up of 13 amino acids. Germline assignment: CDR1 SGHDT and CDR2 YYEEEE. In nucleotides, the CDR3 is TGTGCCAGCAGCCCCTCGACAGGTCTGCCCCAGCATTTT. As protein: CASSPSTGLPQHF.

J is TRBJ2-7 and V is TRBV7-9; D is unresolved. Germline lookup yields CDR1 SEHNR and CDR2 FQNEAQ (reference sequence). The CDR3 has 13 amino acids. V was clipped by 2 bases and J by 0 bases, with 5 bases between them. The CDR3 sequence: CASSLYNSYEQYF. In nucleotides, the CDR3 is TGTGCCAGCAGCTTATATAACTCCTACGAGCAGTACTTC.